The 21 T cell receptor beta chains reported below all come from one sample, sequenced in a study of blood T cell repertoires in COVID-19. This table comes from immunoSEQ multiplex PCR, and its TCRdb copy is limited to in-frame clones, with some not included. Of around 480,000 clones in the sample, approximately 88% were seen once. Sequencing used peripheral blood. The receptors were gathered from a woman between 45 and 60 years old with COVID-19, enrolled during active disease.

V gene TRBV18 combines with J gene TRBJ1-2, with 10 bases aligning to TRBD1. The CDR3 has 16 residues. Unmatched junction bases numbered 10, after V lost 2 bases and J lost 7 bases. CDR1 and CDR2 (germline): KGHSH, LQKENI. CDR3 DNA sequence: TGTGCCAGCTCACCAGTTCCCGCGACAGGGGGCGTTGGCTACACCTTC. Protein: CASSPVPATGGVGYTF.

The chain couples TRBV7-3 to TRBJ2-3; 9 bases agree with TRBD2. This CDR3 has 15 amino acids. Trimming at V came to 4 bases and at J to 1 base, leaving 3 bases not matched to a gene. Germline V gives CDR1 SGHTA, CDR2 FQGTGA. CDR3: CASSSQRGGTDTQYF. The CDR3 DNA follows: TGTGCCAGCAGCTCACAGCGGGGGGGCACAGATACGCAGTATTTT.

The rearrangement uses TRBV5-1 and TRBJ2-7, with 10 bases aligning to TRBD2. This CDR3 is 15 amino acids long. The junction had 5 bases not matched to a gene; V was cut back by 1 base and J by 4 bases. Germline V gene data show CDR1 as SGHRS and CDR2 as YFSETQ. This CDR3 is CASSLRTSGIYEQYF. The CDR3 bases are TGCGCCAGCAGCTTGCGGACTAGCGGAATTTACGAGCAGTACTTC. The full variable domain, rest sourced from reference TRBV5-1 and TRBJ2-7, is KAGVTQTPRYLIKTRGQQVTLSCSPISGHRSVSWYQQTPGQGLQFLFEYFSETQRNKGNFPGRFSGRQFSNSRSEMNVSTLELGDSALYLCASSLRTSGIYEQYFGPGTRLTVT.

This clone was picked up a small number of times. This CDR3 is CASSEWGLAGGKQFF. Written as DNA, the CDR3 is TGCGCCAGCAGTGAGTGGGGACTAGCGGGGGGCAAGCAGTTCTTC. The chain uses TRBV10-2 and TRBJ2-1; 15 nucleotides align to TRBD2. Germline assignment: CDR1 WSHSY and CDR2 SAAADI. The CDR3 totals 15 residues. J gave up 11 bases and V 1 base, and 3 bases lay outside the gene matches.

This clone was seen a handful of times. The chain joins TRBV18 to TRBJ1-3; the match to TRBD1 covers 8 bases. The V and J ends lost 3 bases and 7 bases, in that order; junction bases with no gene match: 11. The CDR3 runs 16 residues. Germline-derived CDR1 and CDR2 are KGHSH and LQKENI. The CDR3 protein is CASSPFDRGRYNTIYF. CDR3 DNA sequence: TGTGCCAGCTCACCCTTCGACAGGGGCCGGTACAACACCATATATTTT.

The CDR3: CASSLVPGPDGYTF. The CDR3 nucleotides are TGTGCCAGCAGCTTAGTTCCCGGTCCGGATGGCTACACCTTC. The V and J genes are TRBV11-2 and TRBJ1-2; D is ambiguous. V was shortened by 1 base and J by 6 bases, with 12 bases between the two germline ends. Germline V lookup: CDR1 SGHAT, CDR2 FQNNGV. CDR3 length: 14 residues.

The chain has TRBV7-9 and TRBJ1-2, with D perhaps matching TRBD1 (5 bases). Trimming removed 8 bases at V and 6 bases at J, with 28 bases between. CDR1 is SEHNR, CDR2 FQNEAQ, per germline (reference sequence). The CDR3 covers 17 residues. The CDR3 spells CASVMSLVAGRVDGYTF. CDR3 coding DNA: TGTGCCAGCGTCATGTCTTTAGTAGCAGGGAGGGTTGATGGCTACACCTTC.

V and J are TRBV10-2 and TRBJ1-5; D uncertain. V was trimmed by 6 bases and J by 0 bases, leaving 6 bases between them. The CDR3 consists of 13 residues. From germline, CDR1 is WSHSY and CDR2 SAAADI. The CDR3 protein is CASRALSNQPQHF. CDR3 coding DNA: TGCGCCAGCAGGGCCCTTAGCAATCAGCCCCAGCATTTT.

This clone was seen only once. This sequence joins TRBV28 and TRBJ1-2; D uncertain. The CDR3 covers 14 residues. Per germline, CDR1 MDHEN and CDR2 SYDVKM. The V end was cut by 2 bases, the J end by 0 bases, with 7 bases between. In nucleotides, the CDR3 is TGTGCCAGCAGTTTACCGGGAGCTAACTATGGCTACACCTTC. Translating gives CASSLPGANYGYTF.

This clone occurred once. The rearrangement uses TRBV28 and TRBJ1-2; 9 bases are shared with TRBD1. The CDR3 consists of 14 residues. Germline CDR1 reads MDHEN; CDR2 reads SYDVKM. After removal of 3 bases from V and 4 bases from J, the junction contained 3 bases not matched to a gene. The CDR3 reads CASSLDRGAYGYTF. Written as DNA, the CDR3 is TGTGCCAGCAGTTTGGACAGGGGAGCCTATGGCTACACCTTC.

This chain connects TRBV28 to TRBJ1-2; D is perhaps TRBD1 (6 bases). The CDR3 spans 15 residues. The V and J ends lost 4 bases and 4 bases respectively, with 16 bases between them. Germline V gene data show CDR1 as MDHEN and CDR2 as SYDVKM. The CDR3 bases are TGTGCCAGCAGTTCGCATTCCGGGACAACCTATGGCTACACCTTC. Translated: CASSSHSGTTYGYTF.

This sequence joins TRBV5-1 and TRBJ1-1, with D perhaps TRBD1 (5 bases). CDR1 is SGHRS and CDR2 is YFSETQ in the germline V gene. The CDR3 extends over 14 amino acids. Trimming cost V 0 bases and J 6 bases, with 12 bases left between them. The CDR3 here is CASSLGGPGAEAFF. CDR3 nucleotides: TGCGCCAGCAGCTTGGGCGGACCGGGGGCTGAAGCTTTCTTT.

V gene TRBV5-1 combines with J gene TRBJ2-1; 10 nucleotides match TRBD2. The CDR3 extends over 14 amino acids. Germline V gene sequence: CDR1 SGHRS, CDR2 YFSETQ. Germline trimming cut 4 bases from V and 8 bases from J; bases unmatched to any gene: 6. The CDR3, as DNA: TGCGCCAGCAGCGTGGCTAGCGGGGGATATGAGCAGTTCTTC. Amino acids: CASSVASGGYEQFF.

The chain links TRBV19 to TRBJ1-5; possibly TRBD1 for D (5 bases). Germline CDR1 and CDR2: LNHDA and SQIVND (reference sequence). This CDR3 spans 20 amino acids. Between the trimmed V and J ends, which lost 3 bases and 4 bases, there was a span of 28 bases. This CDR3 is CASSIRGRQTIDRWNQPQHF. The CDR3 nucleotides are TGTGCCAGTAGTATTCGAGGAAGACAGACCATCGATCGGTGGAATCAGCCCCAGCATTTT.

J is TRBJ2-7 and V is TRBV6-5; weak D call: TRBD2 (5 bases). The germline V gene has CDR1 MNHEY and CDR2 SVGAGI. V was clipped by 7 bases and J by 1 base, with 11 bases between them. CDR3 length: 13 amino acids. The CDR3 spells CASTGVSSYEQYF. CDR3 nucleotides: TGTGCCAGCACCGGGGTCAGTTCCTACGAGCAGTACTTC.

The V call is TRBV3-1 (or the pseudogene TRBV3-2), the J call TRBJ1-4, with 8 bases fitting TRBD1. The germline V gene has CDR1 LGHDT and CDR2 YNNKEL (reference sequence). The trim removed 4 bases at V and 3 bases at J, leaving 7 bases unmatched. There are 16 residues in the CDR3. DNA of the CDR3: TGTGCCAGCAGCCCCCGGACAGGGACGGCTAATGAAAAACTGTTTTTT. Its protein is CASSPRTGTANEKLFF.

The chain couples TRBV29-1 to TRBJ2-1; 8 bases line up with TRBD1. The CDR3 runs 14 residues. Germline V lookup: CDR1 SQVTM, CDR2 ANQGSEA. The V gene end was trimmed by 2 bases and the J gene end by 5 bases; junction bases not matched to a gene: 5. In DNA, the CDR3 is TGCAGCGTTGAACAGGGACAGGCCAACAATGAGCAGTTCTTC. As protein: CSVEQGQANNEQFF.

The CDR3 nucleotides read TGTGCCAGCAGCGTAGGGCAGGGCCCCGATGGCTACACCTTC. As protein: CASSVGQGPDGYTF. The rearrangement links TRBV9 to TRBJ1-2; D might be TRBD1 (5 bases). V lost 0 bases and J 6 bases, leaving 12 bases between the germline ends. This CDR3 is 14 amino acids long. CDR1 is SGDLS and CDR2 is YYNGEE in the germline V gene.

This clone has only a few counts. The V and J genes are TRBV6-5 and TRBJ1-5; 9 bases map to TRBD1. The V segment lost 5 bases and the J segment 3 bases; nucleotides outside the gene matches: 2. The CDR3 totals 14 residues. CDR1 and CDR2 (germline): MNHEY, SVGAGI. The CDR3 spells CASSRTGDNQPQHF. The CDR3 DNA reads as TGTGCCAGCAGTCGGACAGGGGACAATCAGCCCCAGCATTTT.

The gene calls are TRBV27 and TRBJ2-7; 10 nucleotides agree with TRBD2. This CDR3 region has 14 residues. From germline, CDR1 is MNHEY and CDR2 SMNVEV (reference sequence). With V trimmed by 3 bases and J by 3 bases, 2 bases remained unmatched. The DNA for the CDR3 is TGTGCCAGCAGTTTTAAGCGGGGGGGCTACGAGCAGTACTTC. Translating gives CASSFKRGGYEQYF.

This chain links TRBV11-2 with TRBJ2-7; D perhaps matches TRBD1 (6 bases). The germline CDR1 and CDR2 sequences are SGHAT and FQNNGV. CDR3 length: 13 amino acids. The V and J ends lost 6 bases and 2 bases respectively, with 11 bases between them. CDR3 residues: CASRVTGAYEQYF. For the CDR3, the DNA is TGTGCCAGCAGGGTGACAGGTGCCTACGAGCAGTACTTC.